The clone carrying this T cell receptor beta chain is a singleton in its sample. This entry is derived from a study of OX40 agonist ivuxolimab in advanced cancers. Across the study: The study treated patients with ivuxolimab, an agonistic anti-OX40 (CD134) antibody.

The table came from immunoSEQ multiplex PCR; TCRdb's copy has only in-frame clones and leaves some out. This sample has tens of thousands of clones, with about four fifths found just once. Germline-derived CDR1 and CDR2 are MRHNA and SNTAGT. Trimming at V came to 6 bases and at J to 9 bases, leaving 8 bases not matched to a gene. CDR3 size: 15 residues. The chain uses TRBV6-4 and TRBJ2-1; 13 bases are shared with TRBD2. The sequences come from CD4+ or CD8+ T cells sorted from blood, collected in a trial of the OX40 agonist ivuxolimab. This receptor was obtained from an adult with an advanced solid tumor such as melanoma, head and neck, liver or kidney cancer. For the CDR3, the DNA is TGTGCCAGCAGCGAGACTAGCGGGAGGATAGGTGAGCAGTTCTTC. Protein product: CASSETSGRIGEQFF.